What follows is one T cell receptor (beta chain) and its context. This sample is drawn from a study of blood T cell repertoires in COVID-19. In the authors' methods: Estimation of nucleated cell counts relied on the amplification of reference gene primers. TCRdb's copy holds only in-frame clones and misses some; the assay was immunoSEQ multiplex PCR. V and J calls plus clone size are reproduced from that table; the DNA served to infer D and trimming. This table has roughly 410,000 clones, roughly 90% appearing once. Losses at the gene ends were 3 bases for V and 4 bases for J; bases not matched to a gene: 5. The CDR3 covers 14 residues. Per germline, CDR1 LGHDT and CDR2 YNNKEL (reference sequence).

This rearrangement joins TRBV3-1 (or the pseudogene TRBV3-2) to TRBJ2-7; 8 positions agree with TRBD2. Sequencing used peripheral blood. The TCR sequence derives from a middle-aged man with acute or convalescent COVID-19. In DNA form, the CDR3 reads TGTGCCAGCAGCCATCCGCCGGGGGGGTACGAGCAGTACTTC. Translating gives CASSHPPGGYEQYF.